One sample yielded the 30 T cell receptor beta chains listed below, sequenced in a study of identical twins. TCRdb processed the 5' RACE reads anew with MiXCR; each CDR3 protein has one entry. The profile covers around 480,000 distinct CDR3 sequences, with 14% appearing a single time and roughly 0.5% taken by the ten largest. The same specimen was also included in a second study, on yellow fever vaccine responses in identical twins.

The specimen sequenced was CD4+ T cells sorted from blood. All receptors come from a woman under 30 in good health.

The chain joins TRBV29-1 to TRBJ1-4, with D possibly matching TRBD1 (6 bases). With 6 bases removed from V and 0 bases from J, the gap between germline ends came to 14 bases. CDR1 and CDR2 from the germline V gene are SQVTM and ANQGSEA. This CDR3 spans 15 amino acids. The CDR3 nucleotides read TGCAGCGTACTCGGGGGGCGTGCAACTAATGAAAAACTGTTTTTT. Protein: CSVLGGRATNEKLFF.

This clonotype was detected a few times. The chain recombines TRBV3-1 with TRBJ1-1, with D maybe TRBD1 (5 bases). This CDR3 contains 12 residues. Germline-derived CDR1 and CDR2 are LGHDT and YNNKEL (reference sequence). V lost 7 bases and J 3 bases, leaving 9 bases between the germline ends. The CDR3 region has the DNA TGTGCCAGCACAGGGACCGACACTGAAGCTTTCTTT. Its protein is CASTGTDTEAFF.

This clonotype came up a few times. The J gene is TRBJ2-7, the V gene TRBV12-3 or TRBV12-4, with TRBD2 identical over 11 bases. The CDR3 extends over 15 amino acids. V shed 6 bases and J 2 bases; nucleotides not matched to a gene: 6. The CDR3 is CASSPSSGGTYEQYF. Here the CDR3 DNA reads TGTGCCAGCAGCCCATCTAGCGGGGGGACCTACGAGCAGTACTTC.

The CDR3 loop reads CASSFSADLVEQYF. The CDR3 DNA follows: TGCGCCAGCAGCTTTTCAGCGGACCTCGTCGAGCAGTACTTC. The V call is TRBV5-1, the J call TRBJ2-7, with D maybe TRBD2 (5 bases). The CDR3 consists of 14 residues. Germline CDR1 is SGHRS and CDR2 is YFSETQ. V shed 2 bases and J shed 6 bases, with 15 bases lying between them.

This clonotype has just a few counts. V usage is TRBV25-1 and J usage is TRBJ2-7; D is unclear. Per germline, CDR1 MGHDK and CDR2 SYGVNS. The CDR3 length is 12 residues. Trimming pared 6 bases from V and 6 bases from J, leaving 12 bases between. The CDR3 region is CASRGPLGEQYF. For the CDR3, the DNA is TGTGCCAGCAGAGGCCCTCTCGGCGAGCAGTACTTC.

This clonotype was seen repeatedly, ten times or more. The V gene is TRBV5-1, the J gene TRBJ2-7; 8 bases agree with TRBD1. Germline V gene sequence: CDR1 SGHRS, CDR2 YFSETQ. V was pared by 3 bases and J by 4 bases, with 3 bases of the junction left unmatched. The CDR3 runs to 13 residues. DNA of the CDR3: TGCGCCAGCAGCTCCGGGACAGGATACGAGCAGTACTTC. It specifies CASSSGTGYEQYF.

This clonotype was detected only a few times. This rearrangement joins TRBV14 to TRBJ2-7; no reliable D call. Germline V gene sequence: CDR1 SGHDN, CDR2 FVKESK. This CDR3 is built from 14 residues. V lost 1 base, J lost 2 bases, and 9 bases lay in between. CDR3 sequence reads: CASSQVRFPYEQYF. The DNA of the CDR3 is TGTGCCAGCAGCCAAGTACGTTTCCCCTACGAGCAGTACTTC. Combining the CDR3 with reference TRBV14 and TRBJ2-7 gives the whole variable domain EAGVTQFPSHSVIEKGQTVTLRCDPISGHDNLYWYRRVMGKEIKFLLHFVKESKQDESGMPNNRFLAERTGGTYSTLKVQPAELEDSGVYFCASSQVRFPYEQYFGPGTRLTVT.

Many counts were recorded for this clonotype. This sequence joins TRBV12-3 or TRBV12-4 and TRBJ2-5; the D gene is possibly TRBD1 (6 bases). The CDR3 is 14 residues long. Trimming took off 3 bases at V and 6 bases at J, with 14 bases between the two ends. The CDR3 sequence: CASSFSGGVKTQYF. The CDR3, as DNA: TGTGCCAGCAGTTTTTCTGGGGGCGTGAAGACCCAGTACTTC.

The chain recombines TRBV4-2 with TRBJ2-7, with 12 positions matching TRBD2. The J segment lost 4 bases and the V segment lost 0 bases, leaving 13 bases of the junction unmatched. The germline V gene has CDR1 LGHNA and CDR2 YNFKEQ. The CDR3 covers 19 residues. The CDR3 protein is CASSQEATSGRNGRYEQYF. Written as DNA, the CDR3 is TGTGCCAGCAGCCAAGAGGCGACTAGCGGGAGAAACGGCCGGTACGAGCAGTACTTC.

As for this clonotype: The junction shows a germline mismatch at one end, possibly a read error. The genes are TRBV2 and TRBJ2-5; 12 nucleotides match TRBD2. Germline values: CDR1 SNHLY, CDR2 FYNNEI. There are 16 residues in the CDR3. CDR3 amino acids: CASSYQTSGGQGTQYF. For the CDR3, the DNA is TGTGCCAGCAGTTACCAGACTAGCGGGGGCCAAGGGACCCAGTACTTC.

Here the CDR3 DNA reads TGCGCCAGCAGCCCCCGGAACAGGGGCGGCACAGATACGCAGTATTTT. It codes for CASSPRNRGGTDTQYF. The genes are TRBV5-1 and TRBJ2-3, with 7 bases matching TRBD1. Germline-derived CDR1 and CDR2 are SGHRS and YFSETQ. This CDR3 spans 16 amino acids. After removal of 4 bases from V and 1 base from J, the junction contained 9 bases not matched to a gene. The entire variable domain, with the rest obtained from reference TRBV5-1 and TRBJ2-3, is as follows: KAGVTQTPRYLIKTRGQQVTLSCSPISGHRSVSWYQQTPGQGLQFLFEYFSETQRNKGNFPGRFSGRQFSNSRSEMNVSTLELGDSALYLCASSPRNRGGTDTQYFGPGTRLTVL.

The DNA for the CDR3 is TGTGCCAGCAGTCCAGAAGTTATGAACACTGAAGCTTTCTTT. Its translation is CASSPEVMNTEAFF. V and J are TRBV6-2 or TRBV6-3 and TRBJ1-1; D gene ambiguous. The V end lost 5 bases, the J end lost 0 bases, and 10 bases lay between the germline ends. This CDR3 comprises 14 residues. The germline gives CDR1 MNHEY, CDR2 SVGEGT.

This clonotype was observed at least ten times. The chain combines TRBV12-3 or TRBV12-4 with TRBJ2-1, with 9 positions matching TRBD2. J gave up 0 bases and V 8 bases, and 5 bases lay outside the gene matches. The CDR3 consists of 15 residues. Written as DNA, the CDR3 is TGTGCCAGCGTTAGCGGGAGTAGCTCCTACAATGAGCAGTTCTTC. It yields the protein CASVSGSSSYNEQFF.

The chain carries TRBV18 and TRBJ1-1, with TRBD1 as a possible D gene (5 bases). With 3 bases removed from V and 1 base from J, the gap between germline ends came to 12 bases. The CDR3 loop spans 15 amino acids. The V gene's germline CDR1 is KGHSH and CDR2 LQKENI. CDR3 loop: CASSPNPGPNTEAFF. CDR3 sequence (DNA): TGTGCCAGCTCACCCAATCCAGGGCCGAACACTGAAGCTTTCTTT. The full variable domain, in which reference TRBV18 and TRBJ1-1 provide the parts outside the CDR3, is NAGVMQNPRHLVRRRGQEARLRCSPMKGHSHVYWYRQLPEEGLKFMVYLQKENIIDESGMPKERFSAEFPKEGPSILRIQQVVRGDSAAYFCASSPNPGPNTEAFFGQGTRLTVV.

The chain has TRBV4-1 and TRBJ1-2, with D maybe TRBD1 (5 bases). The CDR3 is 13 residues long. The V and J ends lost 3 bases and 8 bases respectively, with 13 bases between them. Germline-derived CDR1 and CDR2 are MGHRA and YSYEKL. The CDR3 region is CASSHTHGDGYTF. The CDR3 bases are TGCGCCAGCAGCCACACTCATGGGGACGGCTACACCTTC.

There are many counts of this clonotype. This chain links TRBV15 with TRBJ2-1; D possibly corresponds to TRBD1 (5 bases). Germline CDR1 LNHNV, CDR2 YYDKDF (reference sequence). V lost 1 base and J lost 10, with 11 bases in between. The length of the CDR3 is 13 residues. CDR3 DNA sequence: TGTGCCACCAGCAGAGCAGGGATGCGGGAGCAGTTCTTC. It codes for CATSRAGMREQFF.

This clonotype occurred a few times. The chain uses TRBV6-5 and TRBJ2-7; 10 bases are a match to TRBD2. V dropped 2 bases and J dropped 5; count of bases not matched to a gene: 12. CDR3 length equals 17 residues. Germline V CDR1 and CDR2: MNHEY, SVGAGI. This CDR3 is CASSYGTRLAGVHEQYF. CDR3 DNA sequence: TGTGCCAGCAGTTACGGGACGAGGCTAGCGGGAGTCCACGAGCAGTACTTC.

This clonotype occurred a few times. CDR3 region: CASMGGAGQPQHF. In DNA, the CDR3 is TGTGCCAGCATGGGGGGCGCAGGTCAGCCCCAGCATTTT. This chain uses TRBV6-1 with TRBJ1-5; D perhaps matches TRBD1 (6 bases). This CDR3 spans 13 amino acids. V lost 7 bases and J lost 6, with 13 bases in between. Germline assignment: CDR1 MNHNS and CDR2 SASEGT.

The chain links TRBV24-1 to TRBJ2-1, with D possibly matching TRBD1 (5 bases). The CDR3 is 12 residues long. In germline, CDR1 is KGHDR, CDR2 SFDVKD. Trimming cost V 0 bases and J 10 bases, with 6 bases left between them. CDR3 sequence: CATSDLPGEQFF. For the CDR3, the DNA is TGTGCCACCAGTGATTTGCCAGGGGAGCAGTTCTTC.

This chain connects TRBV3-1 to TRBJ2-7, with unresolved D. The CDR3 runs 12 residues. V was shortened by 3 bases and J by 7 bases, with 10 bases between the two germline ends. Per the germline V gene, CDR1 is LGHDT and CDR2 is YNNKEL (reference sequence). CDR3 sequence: CASSQDPVEQYF. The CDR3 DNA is TGTGCCAGCAGCCAGGACCCTGTGGAGCAGTACTTC.

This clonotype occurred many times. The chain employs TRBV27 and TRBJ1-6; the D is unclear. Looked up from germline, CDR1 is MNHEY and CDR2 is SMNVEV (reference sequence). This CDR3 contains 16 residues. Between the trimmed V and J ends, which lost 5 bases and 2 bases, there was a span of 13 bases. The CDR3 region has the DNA TGTGCCAGCAGTCGAAAGTCGTCCACCTATAATTCACCCCTCCACTTT. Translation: CASSRKSSTYNSPLHF.

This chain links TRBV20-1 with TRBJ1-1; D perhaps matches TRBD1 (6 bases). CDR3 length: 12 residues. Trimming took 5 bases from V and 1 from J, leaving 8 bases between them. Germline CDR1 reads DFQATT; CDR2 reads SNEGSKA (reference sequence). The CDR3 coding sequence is TGCAGTGCTCAGGGACAGAACACTGAAGCTTTCTTT. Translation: CSAQGQNTEAFF.

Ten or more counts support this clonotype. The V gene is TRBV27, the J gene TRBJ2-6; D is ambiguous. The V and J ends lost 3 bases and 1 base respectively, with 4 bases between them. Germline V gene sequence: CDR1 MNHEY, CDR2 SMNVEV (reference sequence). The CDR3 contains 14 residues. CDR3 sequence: CASSFLSGANVLTF. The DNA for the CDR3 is TGTGCCAGCAGTTTTCTGTCTGGGGCCAACGTCCTGACTTTC.

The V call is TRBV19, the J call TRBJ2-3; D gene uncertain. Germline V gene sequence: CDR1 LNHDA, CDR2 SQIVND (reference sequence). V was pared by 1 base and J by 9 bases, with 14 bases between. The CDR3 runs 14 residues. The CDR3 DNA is TGTGCCAGTAGTATAGGTCTACTTGGCAGAACGCAGTATTTT. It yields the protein CASSIGLLGRTQYF.

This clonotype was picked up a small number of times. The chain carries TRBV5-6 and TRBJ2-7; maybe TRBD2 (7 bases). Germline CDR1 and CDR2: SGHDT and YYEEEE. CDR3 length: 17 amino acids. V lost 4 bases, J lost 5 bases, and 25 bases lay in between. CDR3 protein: CASSNPRGRDLLDEQYF. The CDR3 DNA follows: TGTGCCAGCAGCAACCCGCGGGGGCGGGATCTCCTAGACGAGCAGTACTTC. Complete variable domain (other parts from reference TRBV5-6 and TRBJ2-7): DAGVTQSPTHLIKTRGQQVTLRCSPKSGHDTVSWYQQALGQGPQFIFQYYEEEERQRGNFPDRFSGHQFPNYSSELNVNALLLGDSALYLCASSNPRGRDLLDEQYFGPGTRLTVT.

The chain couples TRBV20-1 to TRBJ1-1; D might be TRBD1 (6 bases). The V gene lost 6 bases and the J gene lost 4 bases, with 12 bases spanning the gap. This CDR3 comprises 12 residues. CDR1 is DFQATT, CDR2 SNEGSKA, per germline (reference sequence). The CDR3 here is CSAFTGLTEAFF. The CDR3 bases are TGCAGTGCCTTCACAGGGCTCACTGAAGCTTTCTTT.

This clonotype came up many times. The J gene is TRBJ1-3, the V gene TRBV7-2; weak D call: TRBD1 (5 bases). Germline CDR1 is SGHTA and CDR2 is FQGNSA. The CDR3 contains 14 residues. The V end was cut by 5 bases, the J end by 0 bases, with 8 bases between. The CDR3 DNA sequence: TGTGCCAGCAGCCTAGGGGCCTCTGGAAACACCATATATTTT. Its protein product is CASSLGASGNTIYF.

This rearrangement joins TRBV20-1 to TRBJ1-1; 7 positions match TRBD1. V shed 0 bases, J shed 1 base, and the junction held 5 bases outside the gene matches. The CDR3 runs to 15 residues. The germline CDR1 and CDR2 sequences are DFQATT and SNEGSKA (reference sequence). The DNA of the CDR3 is TGCAGTGCTAGAGATCAGGGGGGAAGGAACACTGAAGCTTTCTTT. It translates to CSARDQGGRNTEAFF.

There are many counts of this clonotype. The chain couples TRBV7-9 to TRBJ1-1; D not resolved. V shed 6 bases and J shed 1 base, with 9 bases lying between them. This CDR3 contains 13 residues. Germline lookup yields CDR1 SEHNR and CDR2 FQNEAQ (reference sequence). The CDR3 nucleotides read TGTGCCAGCAGTCAAACAGCGAACACTGAAGCTTTCTTT. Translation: CASSQTANTEAFF.

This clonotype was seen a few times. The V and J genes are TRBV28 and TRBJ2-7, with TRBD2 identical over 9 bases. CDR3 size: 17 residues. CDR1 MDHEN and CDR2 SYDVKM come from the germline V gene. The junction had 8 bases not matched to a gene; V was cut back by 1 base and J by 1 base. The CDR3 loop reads CASSLSSGRPGSYEQYF. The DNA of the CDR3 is TGTGCCAGCAGTTTATCCAGCGGGAGGCCAGGGTCCTACGAGCAGTACTTC. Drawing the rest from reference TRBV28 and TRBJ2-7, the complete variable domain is DVKVTQSSRYLVKRTGEKVFLECVQDMDHENMFWYRQDPGLGLRLIYFSYDVKMKEKGDIPEGYSVSREKKERFSLILESASTNQTSMYLCASSLSSGRPGSYEQYFGPGTRLTVT.